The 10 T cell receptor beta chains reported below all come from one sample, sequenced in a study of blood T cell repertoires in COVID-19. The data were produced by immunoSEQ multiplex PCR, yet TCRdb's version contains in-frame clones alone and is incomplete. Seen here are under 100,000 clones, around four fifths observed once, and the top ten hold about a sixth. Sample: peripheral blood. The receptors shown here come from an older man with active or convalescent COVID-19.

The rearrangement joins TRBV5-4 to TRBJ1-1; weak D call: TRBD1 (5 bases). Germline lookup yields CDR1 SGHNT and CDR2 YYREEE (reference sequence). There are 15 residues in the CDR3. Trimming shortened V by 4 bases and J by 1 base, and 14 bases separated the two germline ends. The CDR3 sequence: CASSSGGDWNTEAFF. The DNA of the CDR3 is TGTGCCAGCAGCAGCGGAGGGGACTGGAACACTGAAGCTTTCTTT.

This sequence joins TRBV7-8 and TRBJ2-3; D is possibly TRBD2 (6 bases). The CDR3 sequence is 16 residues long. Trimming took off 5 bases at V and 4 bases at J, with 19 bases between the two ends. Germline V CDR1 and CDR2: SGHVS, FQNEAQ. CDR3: CASSPSRAGMADTQYF. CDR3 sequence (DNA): TGTGCCAGCAGCCCGAGCAGGGCGGGGATGGCAGATACGCAGTATTTT.

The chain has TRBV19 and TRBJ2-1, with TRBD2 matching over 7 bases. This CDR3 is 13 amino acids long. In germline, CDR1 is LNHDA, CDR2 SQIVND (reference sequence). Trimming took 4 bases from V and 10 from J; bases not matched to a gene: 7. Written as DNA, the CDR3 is TGTGCCAGTAGTAGTCTAGCGGTAAAGGAGCAGTTCTTC. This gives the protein CASSSLAVKEQFF.

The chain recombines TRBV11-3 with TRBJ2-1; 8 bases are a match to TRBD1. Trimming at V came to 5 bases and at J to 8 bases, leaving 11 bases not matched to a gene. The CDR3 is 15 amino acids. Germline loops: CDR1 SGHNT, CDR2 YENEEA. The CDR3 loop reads CASSIRGQGRDEQFF. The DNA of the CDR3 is TGTGCCAGCAGCATCCGAGGACAGGGTCGGGATGAGCAGTTCTTC.

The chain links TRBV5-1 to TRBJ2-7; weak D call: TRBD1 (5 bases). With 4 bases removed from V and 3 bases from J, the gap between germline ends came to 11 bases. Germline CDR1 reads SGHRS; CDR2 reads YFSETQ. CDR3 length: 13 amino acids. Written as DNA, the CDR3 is TGCGCCAGCAGCCAAGGACAAAACTACGAGCAGTACGTC. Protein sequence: CASSQGQNYEQYV.

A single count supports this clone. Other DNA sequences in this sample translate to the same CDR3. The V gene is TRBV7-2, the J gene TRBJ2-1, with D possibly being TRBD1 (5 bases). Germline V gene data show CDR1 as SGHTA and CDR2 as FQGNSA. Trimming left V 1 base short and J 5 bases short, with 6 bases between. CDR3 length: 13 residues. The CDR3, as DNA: TGTGCCAGCAGCTTAGGACAGAACAATGAGCAGTTCTTC. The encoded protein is CASSLGQNNEQFF.

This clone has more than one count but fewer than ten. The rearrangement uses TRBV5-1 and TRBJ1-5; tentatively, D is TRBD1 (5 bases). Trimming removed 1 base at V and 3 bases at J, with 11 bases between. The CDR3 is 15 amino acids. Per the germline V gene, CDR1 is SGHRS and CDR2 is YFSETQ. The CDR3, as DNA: TGCGCCAGCAGCTTGATTGGGGGGAACAATCAGCCCCAGCATTTT. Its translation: CASSLIGGNNQPQHF.

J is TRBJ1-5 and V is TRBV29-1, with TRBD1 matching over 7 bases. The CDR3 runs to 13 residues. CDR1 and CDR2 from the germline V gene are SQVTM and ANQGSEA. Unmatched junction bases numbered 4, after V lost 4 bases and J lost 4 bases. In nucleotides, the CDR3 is TGCAGCGTTGGGGGACAGAGTAATCAGCCCCAGCATTTT. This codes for CSVGGQSNQPQHF.

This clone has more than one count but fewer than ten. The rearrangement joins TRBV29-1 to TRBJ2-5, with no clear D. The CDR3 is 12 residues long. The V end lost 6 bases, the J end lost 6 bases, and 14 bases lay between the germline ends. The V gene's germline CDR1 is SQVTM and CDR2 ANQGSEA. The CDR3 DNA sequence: TGCAGCGTGCTTTTAGATTCGAAGACCCAGTACTTC. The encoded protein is CSVLLDSKTQYF.

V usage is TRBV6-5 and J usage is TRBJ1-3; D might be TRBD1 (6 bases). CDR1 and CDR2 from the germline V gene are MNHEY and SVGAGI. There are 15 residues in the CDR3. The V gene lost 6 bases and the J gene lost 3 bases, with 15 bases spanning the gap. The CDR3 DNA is TGTGCCAGCAGAAAGGATACAGGGAATGGAAACACCATATATTTT. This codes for CASRKDTGNGNTIYF.